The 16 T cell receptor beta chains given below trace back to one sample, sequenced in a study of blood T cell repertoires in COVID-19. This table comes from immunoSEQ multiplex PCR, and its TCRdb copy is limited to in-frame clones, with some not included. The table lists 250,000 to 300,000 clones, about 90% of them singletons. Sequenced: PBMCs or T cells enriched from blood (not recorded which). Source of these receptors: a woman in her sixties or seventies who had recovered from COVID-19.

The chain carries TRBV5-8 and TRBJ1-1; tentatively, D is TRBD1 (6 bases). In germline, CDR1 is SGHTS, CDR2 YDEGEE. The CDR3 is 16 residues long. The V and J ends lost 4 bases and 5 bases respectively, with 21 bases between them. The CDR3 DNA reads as TGTGCCAGCAGCCCAGGGGACCCAAACATCGGAACTGAAGCTTTCTTT. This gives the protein CASSPGDPNIGTEAFF.

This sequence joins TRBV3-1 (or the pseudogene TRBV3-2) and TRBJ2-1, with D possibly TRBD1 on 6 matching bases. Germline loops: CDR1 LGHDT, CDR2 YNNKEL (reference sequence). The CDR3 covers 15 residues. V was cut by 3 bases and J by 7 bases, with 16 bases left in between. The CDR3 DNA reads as TGTGCCAGCAGCCAGAGGGCAGGGGATTCGAATGAGCAGTTCTTC. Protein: CASSQRAGDSNEQFF.

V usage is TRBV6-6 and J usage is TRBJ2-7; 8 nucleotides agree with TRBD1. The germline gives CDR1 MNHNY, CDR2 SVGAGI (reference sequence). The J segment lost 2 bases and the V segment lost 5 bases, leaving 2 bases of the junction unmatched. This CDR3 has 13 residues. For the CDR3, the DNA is TGTGCCAGCAGTACAGGGGGGCCCTACGAGCAGTACTTC. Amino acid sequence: CASSTGGPYEQYF.

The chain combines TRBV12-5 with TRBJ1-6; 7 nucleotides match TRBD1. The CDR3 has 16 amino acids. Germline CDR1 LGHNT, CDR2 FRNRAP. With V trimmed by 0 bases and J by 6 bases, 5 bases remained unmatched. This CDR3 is CASGLVQTGRNSPLHF. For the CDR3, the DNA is TGTGCTAGTGGTTTGGTACAGACAGGGCGTAATTCACCCCTCCACTTT.

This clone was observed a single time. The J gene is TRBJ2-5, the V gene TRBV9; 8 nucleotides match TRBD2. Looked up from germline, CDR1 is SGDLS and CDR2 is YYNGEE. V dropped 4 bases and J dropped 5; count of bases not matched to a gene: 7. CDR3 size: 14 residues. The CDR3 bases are TGTGCCAGCAGCCCCCCGGGGGGGCGGGAGACCCAGTACTTC. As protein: CASSPPGGRETQYF. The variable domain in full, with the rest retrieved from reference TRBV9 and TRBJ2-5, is DSGVTQTPKHLITATGQRVTLRCSPRSGDLSVYWYQQSLDQGLQFLIQYYNGEERAKGNILERFSAQQFPDLHSELNLSSLELGDSALYFCASSPPGGRETQYFGPGTRLLVL.

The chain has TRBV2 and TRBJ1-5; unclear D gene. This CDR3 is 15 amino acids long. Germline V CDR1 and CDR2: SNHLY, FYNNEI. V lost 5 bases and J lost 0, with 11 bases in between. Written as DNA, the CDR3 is TGTGCCAGCAGTCGGACTAGGAGTAGCAATCAGCCCCAGCATTTT. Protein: CASSRTRSSNQPQHF.

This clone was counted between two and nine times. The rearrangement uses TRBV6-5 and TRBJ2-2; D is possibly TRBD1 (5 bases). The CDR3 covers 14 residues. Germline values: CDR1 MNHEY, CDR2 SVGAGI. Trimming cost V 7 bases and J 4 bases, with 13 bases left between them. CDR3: CASTRDWVTGELFF. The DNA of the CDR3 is TGTGCCAGCACCAGGGATTGGGTCACCGGGGAGCTGTTTTTT.

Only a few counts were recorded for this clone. The CDR3 DNA follows: TGTGCCAGCAGCGCAAGACAGGGGGCATCCTATAATTCACCCCTCCACTTT. It specifies CASSARQGASYNSPLHF. This chain uses TRBV5-4 with TRBJ1-6; the match to TRBD1 covers 10 bases. V shed 4 bases, J shed 1 base, and the junction held 5 bases outside the gene matches. This CDR3 is built from 17 residues. Germline V gene sequence: CDR1 SGHNT, CDR2 YYREEE (reference sequence). The whole variable domain, filled in from reference TRBV5-4 and TRBJ1-6, reads ETGVTQSPTHLIKTRGQQVTLRCSSQSGHNTVSWYQQALGQGPQFIFQYYREEENGRGNFPPRFSGLQFPNYSSELNVNALELDDSALYLCASSARQGASYNSPLHFGNGTRLTVT.

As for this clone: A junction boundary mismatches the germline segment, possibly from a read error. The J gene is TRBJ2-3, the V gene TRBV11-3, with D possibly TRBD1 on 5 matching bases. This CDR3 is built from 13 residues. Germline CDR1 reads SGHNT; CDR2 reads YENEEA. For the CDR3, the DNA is TGTGCCAGCAGCCTAGACCGGCAGGGTACGCAGTATTTT. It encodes CASSLDRQGTQYF. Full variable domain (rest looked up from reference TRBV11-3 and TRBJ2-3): EAGVVQSPRYKIIEKKQPVAFWCNPISGHNTLYWYLQNLGQGPELLIRYENEEAVDDSQLPKDRFSAERLKGVDSTLKIQPAELGDSAVYLCASSLDRQGTQYFGPGTRLTVL.

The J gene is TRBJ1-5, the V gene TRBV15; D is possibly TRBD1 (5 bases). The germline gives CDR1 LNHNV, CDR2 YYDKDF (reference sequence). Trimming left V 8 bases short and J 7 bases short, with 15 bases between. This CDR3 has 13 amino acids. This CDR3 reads CATGRQGVQPQHF. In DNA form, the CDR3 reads TGTGCCACCGGCCGGCAGGGCGTCCAGCCCCAGCATTTT.

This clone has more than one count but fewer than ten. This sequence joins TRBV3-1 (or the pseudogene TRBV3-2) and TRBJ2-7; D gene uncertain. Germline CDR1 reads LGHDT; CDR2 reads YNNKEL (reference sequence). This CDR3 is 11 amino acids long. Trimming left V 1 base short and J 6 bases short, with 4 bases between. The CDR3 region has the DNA TGTGCCAGCAGCCAAGCGCGCGAGCAGTACTTC. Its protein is CASSQAREQYF.

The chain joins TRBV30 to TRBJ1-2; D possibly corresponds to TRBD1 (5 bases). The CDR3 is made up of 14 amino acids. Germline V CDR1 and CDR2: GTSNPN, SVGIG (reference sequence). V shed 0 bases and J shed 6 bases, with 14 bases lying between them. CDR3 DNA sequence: TGTGCCTGGAGTGTACTGGCGCGGGGGAATGGCTACACCTTC. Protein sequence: CAWSVLARGNGYTF.

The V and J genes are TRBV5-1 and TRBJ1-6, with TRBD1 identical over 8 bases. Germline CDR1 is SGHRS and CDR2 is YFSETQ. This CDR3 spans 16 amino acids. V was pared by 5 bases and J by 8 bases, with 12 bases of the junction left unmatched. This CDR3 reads CASRDARTGQYSPLHF. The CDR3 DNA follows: TGCGCCAGCAGAGACGCCCGGACAGGGCAGTATTCACCCCTCCACTTT.

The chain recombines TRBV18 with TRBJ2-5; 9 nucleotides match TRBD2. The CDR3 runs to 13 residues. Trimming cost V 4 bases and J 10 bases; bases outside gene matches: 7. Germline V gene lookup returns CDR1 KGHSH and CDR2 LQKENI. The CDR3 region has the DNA TGTGCCAGCTCACTGGGACTAGCCGGAGACCAGTACTTC. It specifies CASSLGLAGDQYF.

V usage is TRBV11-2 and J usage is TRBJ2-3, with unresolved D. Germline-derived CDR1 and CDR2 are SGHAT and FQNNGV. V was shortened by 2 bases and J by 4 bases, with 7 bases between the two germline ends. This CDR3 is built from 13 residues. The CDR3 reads CASSLTPPDTQYF. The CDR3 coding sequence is TGTGCCAGCAGCTTAACTCCTCCAGATACGCAGTATTTT.

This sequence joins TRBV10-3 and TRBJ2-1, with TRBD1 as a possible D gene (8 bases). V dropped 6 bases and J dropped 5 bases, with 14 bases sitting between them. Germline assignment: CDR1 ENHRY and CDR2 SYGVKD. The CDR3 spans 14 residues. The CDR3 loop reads CAISPQGGDNEQFF. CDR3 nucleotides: TGTGCCATCAGCCCACAGGGGGGGGACAATGAGCAGTTCTTC.